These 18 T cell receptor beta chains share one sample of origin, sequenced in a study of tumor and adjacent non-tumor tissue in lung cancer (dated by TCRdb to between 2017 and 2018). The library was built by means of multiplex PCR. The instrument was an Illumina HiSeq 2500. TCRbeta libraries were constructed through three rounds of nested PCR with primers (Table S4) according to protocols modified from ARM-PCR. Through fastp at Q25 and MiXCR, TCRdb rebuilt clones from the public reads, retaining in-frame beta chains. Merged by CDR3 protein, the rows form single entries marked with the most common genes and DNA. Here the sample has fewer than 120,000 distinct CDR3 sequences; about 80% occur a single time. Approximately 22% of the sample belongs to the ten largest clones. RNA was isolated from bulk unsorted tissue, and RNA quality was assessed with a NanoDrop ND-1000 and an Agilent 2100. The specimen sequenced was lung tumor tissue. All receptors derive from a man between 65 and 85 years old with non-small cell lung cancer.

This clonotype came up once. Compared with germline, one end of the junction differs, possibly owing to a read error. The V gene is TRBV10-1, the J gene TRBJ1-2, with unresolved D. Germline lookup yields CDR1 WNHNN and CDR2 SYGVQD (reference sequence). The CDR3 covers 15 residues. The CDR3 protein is CASSESPGQPYGYTF. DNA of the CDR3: TGCGCCAGCAGTGAGTCACCAGGCCAACCCTATGGCTACACATTC.

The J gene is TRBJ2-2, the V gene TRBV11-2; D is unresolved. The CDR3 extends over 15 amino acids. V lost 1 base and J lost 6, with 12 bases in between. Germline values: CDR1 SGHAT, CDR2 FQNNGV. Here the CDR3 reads CASSLVGRIAGELFF. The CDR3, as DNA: TGTGCCAGCAGCTTAGTGGGCAGGATTGCCGGGGAGCTGTTTTTT.

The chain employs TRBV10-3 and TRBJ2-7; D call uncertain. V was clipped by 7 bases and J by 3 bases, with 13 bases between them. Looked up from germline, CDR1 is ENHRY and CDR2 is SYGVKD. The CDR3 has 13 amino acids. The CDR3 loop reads CAIKRARGYEQYF. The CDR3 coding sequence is TGTGCCATCAAACGGGCGAGAGGCTACGAGCAGTACTTC.

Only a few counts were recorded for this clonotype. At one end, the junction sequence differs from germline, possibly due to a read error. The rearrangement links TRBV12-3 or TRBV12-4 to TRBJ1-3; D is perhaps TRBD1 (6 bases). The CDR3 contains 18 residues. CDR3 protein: CASSRPGTGIGSGNIIYF. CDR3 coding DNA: TGTGCCAGCAGTCGTCCCGGTACAGGGATCGGCTCCGGAAACATCATATATTTT.

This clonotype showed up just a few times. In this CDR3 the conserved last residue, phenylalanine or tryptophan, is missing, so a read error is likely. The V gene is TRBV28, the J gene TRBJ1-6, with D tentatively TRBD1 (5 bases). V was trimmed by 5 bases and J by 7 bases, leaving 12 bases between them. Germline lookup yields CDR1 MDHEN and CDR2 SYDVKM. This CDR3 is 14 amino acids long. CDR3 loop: CASSLKGPNSPLHL. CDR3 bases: TGTGCCAGCAGTCTGAAGGGGCCGAATTCACCCCTCCACTTA.

This CDR3 is CASSRQRGGFNEQFF. The CDR3 DNA follows: TGTGCCAGCAGCCGACAGAGGGGAGGCTTCAATGAGCAGTTCTTC. The chain uses TRBV7-8 and TRBJ2-1; weak D call: TRBD2 (6 bases). The CDR3 has 15 amino acids. Trimming removed 5 bases at V and 6 bases at J, with 17 bases between. The germline V gene has CDR1 SGHVS and CDR2 FQNEAQ.

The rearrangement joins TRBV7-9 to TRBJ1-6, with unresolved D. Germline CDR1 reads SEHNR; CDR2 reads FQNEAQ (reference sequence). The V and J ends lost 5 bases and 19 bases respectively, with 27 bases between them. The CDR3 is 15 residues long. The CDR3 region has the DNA TGTGCCAGCAGCCAACTCCGGGCCGCTAATTCACTCCTACACTTT. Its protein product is CASSQLRAANSLLHF.

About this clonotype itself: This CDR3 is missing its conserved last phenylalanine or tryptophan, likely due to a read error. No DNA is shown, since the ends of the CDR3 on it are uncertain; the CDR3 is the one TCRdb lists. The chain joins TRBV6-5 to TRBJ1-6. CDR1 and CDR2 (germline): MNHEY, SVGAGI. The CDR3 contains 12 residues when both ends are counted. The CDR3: CASTSSNSPLQI.

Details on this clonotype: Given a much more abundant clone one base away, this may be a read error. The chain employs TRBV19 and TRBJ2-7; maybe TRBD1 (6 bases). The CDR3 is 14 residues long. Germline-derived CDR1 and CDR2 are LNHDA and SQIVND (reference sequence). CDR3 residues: CASRKQGKSYKQYF. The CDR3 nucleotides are TGTGCCAGTAGAAAACAGGGAAAATCCTACAAGCAGTACTTC.

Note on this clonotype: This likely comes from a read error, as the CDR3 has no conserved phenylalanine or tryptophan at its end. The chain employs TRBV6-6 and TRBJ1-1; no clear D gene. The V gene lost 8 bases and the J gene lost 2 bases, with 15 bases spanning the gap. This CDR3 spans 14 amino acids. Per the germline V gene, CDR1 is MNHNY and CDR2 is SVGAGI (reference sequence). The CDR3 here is CASSVGLLNTEAFL. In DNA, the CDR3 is TGTGCCAGCTCTGTCGGATTATTAAACACTGAAGCTTTCCTT.

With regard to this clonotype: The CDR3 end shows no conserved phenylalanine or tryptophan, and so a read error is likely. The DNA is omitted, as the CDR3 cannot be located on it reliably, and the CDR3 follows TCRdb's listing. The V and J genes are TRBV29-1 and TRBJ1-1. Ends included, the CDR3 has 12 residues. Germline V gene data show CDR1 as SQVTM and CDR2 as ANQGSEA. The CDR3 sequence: CSVVAERPEAIY.

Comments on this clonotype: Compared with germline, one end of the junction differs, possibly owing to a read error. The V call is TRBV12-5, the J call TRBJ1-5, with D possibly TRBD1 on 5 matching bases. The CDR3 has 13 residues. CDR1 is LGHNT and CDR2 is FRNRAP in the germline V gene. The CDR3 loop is CASVIDRNQPQHF. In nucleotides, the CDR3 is TGTGCTAGTGTTATTGACAGAAATCAACCCCAGCATTTT.

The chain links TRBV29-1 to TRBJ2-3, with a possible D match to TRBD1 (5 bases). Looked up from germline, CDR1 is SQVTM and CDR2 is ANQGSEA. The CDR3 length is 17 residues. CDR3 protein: CGLLPYVTEGDTDTQYF. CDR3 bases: TGCGGCTTACTCCCATATGTGACAGAAGGGGACACAGATACGCAGTATTTT.

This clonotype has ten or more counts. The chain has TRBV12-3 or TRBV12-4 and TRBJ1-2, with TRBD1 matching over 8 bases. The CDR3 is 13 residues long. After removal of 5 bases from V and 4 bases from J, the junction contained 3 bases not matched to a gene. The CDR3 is CASSIGTGYGYTF. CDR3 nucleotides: TGTGCCAGCAGTATCGGGACAGGCTATGGCTACACCTTC.

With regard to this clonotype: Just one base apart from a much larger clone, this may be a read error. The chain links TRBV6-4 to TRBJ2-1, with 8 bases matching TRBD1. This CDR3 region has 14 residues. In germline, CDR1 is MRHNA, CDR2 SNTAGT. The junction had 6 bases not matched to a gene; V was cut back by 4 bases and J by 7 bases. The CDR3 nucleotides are TGTGCCAGCAGTGCTAATCAGGGGGCAAATGAGCAGTTCTTC. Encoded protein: CASSANQGANEQFF.

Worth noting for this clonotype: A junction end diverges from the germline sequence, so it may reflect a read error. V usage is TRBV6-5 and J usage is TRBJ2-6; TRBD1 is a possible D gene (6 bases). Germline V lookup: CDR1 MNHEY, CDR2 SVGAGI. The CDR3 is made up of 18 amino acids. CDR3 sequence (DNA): TGTGTCAGCAGCCAGCAAGGGGGAGCCGGCTCTGGGGCCAACGCCCTGACATTC. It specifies CVSSQQGGAGSGANALTF.

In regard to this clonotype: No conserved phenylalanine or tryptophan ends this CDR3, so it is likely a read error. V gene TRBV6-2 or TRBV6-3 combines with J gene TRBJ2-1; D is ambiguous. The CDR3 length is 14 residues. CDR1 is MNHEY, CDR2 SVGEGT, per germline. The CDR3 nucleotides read TGTGCCAGCAGTTACGGTCAGGAGTACAATGATCAGTTCATC. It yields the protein CASSYGQEYNDQFI.

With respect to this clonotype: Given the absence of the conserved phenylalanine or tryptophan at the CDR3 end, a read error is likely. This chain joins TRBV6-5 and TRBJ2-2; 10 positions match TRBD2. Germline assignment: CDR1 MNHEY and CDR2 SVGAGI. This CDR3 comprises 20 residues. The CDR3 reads CVSSYFGTSEGGYFKGELFI. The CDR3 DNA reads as TGTGTCAGCAGTTACTTCGGGACTAGCGAGGGGGGGTACTTTAAAGGGGAGCTGTTTATT.